This TCR beta chain was recorded in a study of glioma-infiltrating T cells. As for this clonotype: A much more abundant neighbour one base away suggests this may be a read error.

The ends were cut back, 3 bases at V and 1 base at J, with 7 bases in the middle. Looked up from germline, CDR1 is SGDLS and CDR2 is YYNGEE. The CDR3 runs to 13 residues. Amplification of TCR alpha and beta CDR3 regions from RNA used iRepertoire nested multiplex PCR. TCRdb reprocessed the multiplex PCR reads via MiXCR and lists one record per CDR3 protein. The data contain about 410,000 distinct CDR3 sequences, 35% to 45% of them singletons. Material for sequencing was glioma tissue, nonneoplastic brain tissue, or PBMCs (not recorded which). This receptor was identified in a human donor with low-grade glioma or glioblastoma, undergoing nonglioma brain surgery, or in good health (not recorded which). This rearrangement joins TRBV9 to TRBJ2-5, with D tentatively TRBD1 or TRBD2 (5 bases each). CDR3 nucleotides: TGTGCCAGCAGCGCCGGGACCCAAGAGACCCAGTACTTC. Translated, it gives CASSAGTQETQYF.